The 9 T cell receptor beta chains reported below all come from one sample, sequenced in a study of T cell changes during pregnancy in multiple sclerosis. Profiled with immunoSEQ multiplex PCR; TCRdb holds only in-frame clones, not every one. This sample has tens of thousands of clones, with over 75% found just once. The sample here was CD8+ T cells from peripheral blood mononuclear cells, taken after pregnancy. The receptors here all came from a female donor with multiple sclerosis, enrolled in a pregnancy study.

The chain couples TRBV27 to TRBJ1-1; maybe TRBD1 (6 bases). The CDR3 is 13 residues long. CDR1 is MNHEY, CDR2 SMNVEV, per germline (reference sequence). Trimming left V 8 bases short and J 0 bases short, with 10 bases between. CDR3 in amino acids: CASATGLNTEAFF. CDR3 DNA sequence: TGTGCCAGCGCCACAGGGCTGAACACTGAAGCTTTCTTT.

The chain combines TRBV10-3 with TRBJ2-3; TRBD2 matches at 9 bases. The ends lost 9 bases at V and 2 bases at J; junction bases unmatched: 9. Germline CDR1 is ENHRY and CDR2 is SYGVKD. CDR3 length: 15 amino acids. Here the CDR3 DNA reads TGTGCCATATTAAAAGCGGGAGGAAACACAGATACGCAGTATTTT. Translation gives CAILKAGGNTDTQYF.

This chain links TRBV27 with TRBJ2-1; tentative D call: TRBD1 (6 bases). The CDR3 spans 15 residues. V lost 2 bases and J lost 6, with 14 bases in between. Germline lookup yields CDR1 MNHEY and CDR2 SMNVEV (reference sequence). DNA for the CDR3: TGTGCCAGCAGTTTAAGGGGGAGTGTCGGCAATGAGCAGTTCTTC. This translates into CASSLRGSVGNEQFF.

CDR3 amino acids: CASSEGRPPGNEQFF. The CDR3 nucleotides read TGTGCCAGCAGCGAGGGGAGGCCCCCTGGGAATGAGCAGTTCTTC. V and J are TRBV7-9 and TRBJ2-1, with D perhaps TRBD2 (6 bases). Germline V lookup: CDR1 SEHNR, CDR2 FQNEAQ (reference sequence). Trimming removed 5 bases at V and 7 bases at J, with 18 bases between. The length of the CDR3 is 15 residues.

CDR3 sequence reads: CASSPLGLAPYEQYF. The CDR3 nucleotides are TGCGCCAGCAGCCCCCTGGGACTAGCGCCCTACGAGCAGTACTTC. The V gene is TRBV5-1, the J gene TRBJ2-5; 10 nucleotides match TRBD2. Matching the DNA end better, TRBJ2-7 makes the J call doubtful. Germline V gives CDR1 SGHRS, CDR2 YFSETQ. The CDR3 is 15 residues long.

The chain recombines TRBV12-5 with TRBJ2-7; 8 nucleotides align to TRBD1. V lost 1 base and J lost 3; bases outside the gene matches: 2. Germline V CDR1 and CDR2: LGHNT, FRNRAP. This CDR3 is built from 14 residues. CDR3 DNA: TGTGCTAGTGGTTTGGGGGGGACAGGCTACGAGCAGTACTTC. This sequence encodes CASGLGGTGYEQYF.

The CDR3 DNA is TGTGCCAGCCATGGGGGGTTGGCAGCTTTCTTT. This encodes CASHGGLAAFF. The chain combines TRBV5-4 with TRBJ1-1; tentatively, D is TRBD1 (5 bases). Trimming removed 7 bases at V and 10 bases at J, with 14 bases between. Germline loops: CDR1 SGHNT, CDR2 YYREEE (reference sequence). The CDR3 consists of 11 residues.

V and J are TRBV5-1 and TRBJ2-5; unclear D gene. The CDR3 has 12 amino acids. The ends were cut back, 4 bases at V and 7 bases at J, with 11 bases in the middle. Germline values: CDR1 SGHRS, CDR2 YFSETQ. This CDR3 is CASSHDGWTQYF. The DNA of the CDR3 is TGCGCCAGCAGCCACGACGGGTGGACCCAGTACTTC. Full variable domain (outside the CDR3, taken from reference TRBV5-1 and TRBJ2-5): KAGVTQTPRYLIKTRGQQVTLSCSPISGHRSVSWYQQTPGQGLQFLFEYFSETQRNKGNFPGRFSGRQFSNSRSEMNVSTLELGDSALYLCASSHDGWTQYFGPGTRLLVL.

This chain links TRBV19 with TRBJ2-1; 11 bases match TRBD2. Germline V gene sequence: CDR1 LNHDA, CDR2 SQIVND (reference sequence). The CDR3 contains 15 residues. The trim removed 10 bases at V and 10 bases at J, leaving 15 bases unmatched. CDR3 nucleotide sequence: TGTGCCACGCAACTTCTAGCGGGAGGACCTGTAGAGCAGTTCTTC. This codes for CATQLLAGGPVEQFF. The full variable domain, in which reference TRBV19 and TRBJ2-1 provide the parts outside the CDR3, is DGGITQSPKYLFRKEGQNVTLSCEQNLNHDAMYWYRQDPGQGLRLIYYSQIVNDFQKGDIAEGYSVSREKKESFPLTVTSAQKNPTAFYLCATQLLAGGPVEQFFGPGTRLTVL.